These T cell receptor beta chains were read from a single sample in a study of cytomegalovirus exposure and HLA in healthy donors. Measured with immunoSEQ multiplex PCR; TCRdb has only the in-frame clones, and not every one. The table has around 140,000 clones, 9.7% seen once. The material sequenced was PBMCs. These receptors were obtained from a man in his fifties in good health and CMV-seronegative. Each CDR3 is given with its conserved first and last residue. D genes are given only for firm matches. Clone sizes are given selectively: once, few, many, or a class where the clone is expanded.

J,size,D,V,CDR3,DNA
TRBJ1-1,few,TRBD1,TRBV14,CASSRDRGRTEAFF,TGTGCCAGCAGCCGGGACAGGGGGCGGACTGAAGCTTTCTTT
TRBJ2-1,few,TRBD2,TRBV28,CASSFPLAGGARDEQFF,TGTGCCAGCAGTTTCCCTCTAGCGGGGGGGGCTAGGGATGAGCAGTTCTTC
TRBJ2-1,-,-,TRBV7-8,CASSLGGGPQGEQFF,TGTGCCAGCAGCTTGGGAGGGGGGCCTCAGGGTGAGCAGTTCTTC
TRBJ2-7,-,TRBD1,TRBV7-3,CASSFGTGGYEQYF,TGTGCCAGCAGCTTTGGGACAGGGGGCTACGAGCAGTACTTC
TRBJ2-5,-,-,TRBV2,CASSEGTAQETQYF,TGTGCCAGCAGTGAAGGGACAGCGCAAGAGACCCAGTACTTC
TRBJ2-3,-,-,TRBV2,CASSASTDTQYF,TGTGCTAGCAGTGCTAGCACAGATACGCAGTATTTT
TRBJ2-4,-,TRBD1,TRBV19,CASSNTGTGGGNIQYF,TGTGCCAGTAGTAATACCGGGACAGGGGGCGGAAACATTCAGTACTTC
TRBJ2-7,-,-,TRBV7-9,CASTTGGAAGEQYF,TGTGCCAGCACCACCGGCGGGGCCGCGGGCGAGCAGTACTTC
TRBJ2-2,few,TRBD1,TRBV7-8,CASSLFTGTGGIRELFF,TGTGCCAGCAGCTTGTTCACCGGGACAGGGGGCATTCGGGAGCTGTTTTTT
TRBJ1-2,few,TRBD1,TRBV9,CASSADPRDSYGYTF,TGTGCCAGCAGCGCCGACCCCCGGGACAGCTATGGCTACACCTTC
TRBJ2-7,-,TRBD1,TRBV27,CASSLEGASYEQYF,TGTGCCAGCAGTTTAGAGGGGGCATCCTACGAGCAGTACTTC
TRBJ2-7,few,-,TRBV27,CASVPLGAGDQYEQYF,TGTGCCAGCGTACCACTGGGGGCAGGGGATCAGTACGAGCAGTACTTC